The 12 T cell receptor beta chains listed next were all sequenced from one sample in a study of OX40 agonist ivuxolimab in advanced cancers. Sequencing was performed with immunoSEQ multiplex PCR; in TCRdb, only in-frame clones are kept and a portion is missing. The data contain more than 20,000 clones, approximately 88% of them singletons. The sample in question was CD4+ or CD8+ T cells sorted from blood, obtained in a trial of the OX40 agonist ivuxolimab. The receptors originated from an adult with an advanced solid tumor such as melanoma, head and neck, liver or kidney cancer.

The chain carries TRBV11-3 and TRBJ2-3; no clear D gene. Trimming cost V 1 base and J 5 bases, with 19 bases left between them. Per germline, CDR1 SGHNT and CDR2 YENEEA. CDR3 length: 17 residues. The CDR3 nucleotides are TGTGCCAGCAGCTTAGGGGCCGTGGGTAGACATCAAGATACGCAGTATTTT. Protein sequence: CASSLGAVGRHQDTQYF.

The rearrangement uses TRBV10-2 and TRBJ2-3; no reliable D call. In germline, CDR1 is WSHSY, CDR2 SAAADI. The CDR3 consists of 15 residues. The ends were cut back, 3 bases at V and 2 bases at J, with 12 bases in the middle. This CDR3 reads CASSDLGALTDTQYF. CDR3 coding DNA: TGCGCCAGCAGTGATTTGGGCGCCCTCACAGATACGCAGTATTTT.

V gene TRBV4-1 combines with J gene TRBJ1-2, with D possibly matching TRBD1 (5 bases). The CDR3 length is 16 residues. The V gene lost 0 bases and the J gene lost 8 bases, with 19 bases spanning the gap. Looked up from germline, CDR1 is MGHRA and CDR2 is YSYEKL. In DNA form, the CDR3 reads TGCGCCAGCAGCCAAGATCTTCGCGCTCCCGGGGGGGGCTACACCTTC. Protein product: CASSQDLRAPGGGYTF.

This chain joins TRBV5-6 and TRBJ1-1, with D possibly matching TRBD1 (5 bases). Trimming removed 4 bases at V and 2 bases at J, with 21 bases between. Germline V gene sequence: CDR1 SGHDT, CDR2 YYEEEE. The CDR3 is 17 amino acids. CDR3 sequence reads: CASSTVGGGWFNTEAFF. For the CDR3, the DNA is TGTGCCAGCAGCACCGTTGGGGGAGGCTGGTTTAACACTGAAGCTTTCTTT.

J is TRBJ2-1 and V is TRBV5-4; 13 bases map to TRBD2. The ends lost 4 bases at V and 4 bases at J; junction bases unmatched: 11. The CDR3 is made up of 18 amino acids. Germline V gives CDR1 SGHNT, CDR2 YYREEE (reference sequence). Written as DNA, the CDR3 is TGTGCCAGCAGCCACGGGACTAGCGGGATCGACTGGTACAATGAGCAGTTCTTC. This encodes CASSHGTSGIDWYNEQFF. The full variable domain, its missing parts supplied by reference TRBV5-4 and TRBJ2-1, is ETGVTQSPTHLIKTRGQQVTLRCSSQSGHNTVSWYQQALGQGPQFIFQYYREEENGRGNFPPRFSGLQFPNYSSELNVNALELDDSALYLCASSHGTSGIDWYNEQFFGPGTRLTVL.

J is TRBJ2-2 and V is TRBV6-4; 9 nucleotides match TRBD2. J was trimmed by 7 bases and V by 7 bases; bases with no gene match: 10. From germline, CDR1 is MRHNA and CDR2 SNTAGT. The CDR3 extends over 15 amino acids. The DNA of the CDR3 is TGTGCCAGCACCGCCCATAGCGGGGGCCACGGGGAGCTGTTTTTT. Translation: CASTAHSGGHGELFF.

This clone occurred once. The chain has TRBV9 and TRBJ2-7, with D tentatively TRBD1 or TRBD2 (6 bases each). CDR3 length: 15 residues. Trimming cost V 0 bases and J 0 bases, with 10 bases left between them. The V gene's germline CDR1 is SGDLS and CDR2 YYNGEE. The CDR3 nucleotides read TGTGCCAGCAGCGTAGAGGGGGGAACCTCCTACGAGCAGTACTTC. Amino acids: CASSVEGGTSYEQYF.

The rearrangement uses TRBV28 and TRBJ1-1; D is possibly TRBD1 (5 bases). CDR3 length: 17 residues. CDR1 MDHEN and CDR2 SYDVKM come from the germline V gene. V lost 5 bases, J lost 1 base, and 20 bases lay in between. The CDR3 protein is CASSLHSGTLENTEAFF. As DNA, the CDR3 is TGTGCCAGCAGTCTACACTCAGGGACGTTAGAGAACACTGAAGCTTTCTTT.

This sequence joins TRBV5-1 and TRBJ2-2, with D perhaps TRBD1 or TRBD2 (5 bases each). Trimming took 0 bases from V and 5 from J, leaving 14 bases between them. There are 16 residues in the CDR3. CDR1 and CDR2 from the germline V gene are SGHRS and YFSETQ. CDR3: CASSLASGRVTGELFF. In nucleotides, the CDR3 is TGCGCCAGCAGCTTGGCCTCAGGGCGGGTGACCGGGGAGCTGTTTTTT.

The J gene is TRBJ2-1, the V gene TRBV28, with 7 nucleotides matching TRBD1. The V gene end was trimmed by 2 bases and the J gene end by 9 bases; junction bases not matched to a gene: 10. The CDR3 runs to 15 residues. Germline lookup yields CDR1 MDHEN and CDR2 SYDVKM. CDR3 nucleotide sequence: TGTGCCAGCAGTTTAGAAACGGGACAGCAGTTTGAGCAGTTCTTC. This codes for CASSLETGQQFEQFF.

The chain links TRBV6-4 to TRBJ2-5, with 12 bases fitting TRBD1. Per germline, CDR1 MRHNA and CDR2 SNTAGT. Trimming cost V 5 bases and J 4 bases; bases outside gene matches: 5. The CDR3 totals 15 residues. CDR3 loop: CASSRGTGGGETQYF. The CDR3 DNA reads as TGTGCCAGCAGTCGCGGGACAGGGGGCGGAGAGACCCAGTACTTC.

The chain has TRBV5-1 and TRBJ1-1; no clear D. This CDR3 contains 14 residues. Germline values: CDR1 SGHRS, CDR2 YFSETQ. The V and J ends lost 2 bases and 2 bases respectively, with 10 bases between them. The CDR3: CASSLLGLNTEAFF. As DNA, the CDR3 is TGCGCCAGCAGCTTACTGGGCCTAAACACTGAAGCTTTCTTT.